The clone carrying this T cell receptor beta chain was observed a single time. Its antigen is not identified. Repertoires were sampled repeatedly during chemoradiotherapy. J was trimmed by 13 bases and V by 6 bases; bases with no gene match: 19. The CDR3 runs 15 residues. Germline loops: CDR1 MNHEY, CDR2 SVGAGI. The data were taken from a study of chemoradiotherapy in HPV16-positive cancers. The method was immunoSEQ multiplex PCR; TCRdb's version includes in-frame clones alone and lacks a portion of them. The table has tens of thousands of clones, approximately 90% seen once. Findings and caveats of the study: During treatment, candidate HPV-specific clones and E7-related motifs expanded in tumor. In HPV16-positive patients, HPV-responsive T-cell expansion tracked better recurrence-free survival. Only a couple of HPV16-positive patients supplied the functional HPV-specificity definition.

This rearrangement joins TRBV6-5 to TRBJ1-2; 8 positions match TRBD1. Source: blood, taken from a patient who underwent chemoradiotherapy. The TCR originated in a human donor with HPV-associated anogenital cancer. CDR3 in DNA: TGTGCCAGCAGGGCCCAGGACAGGGACTACCTGACCATCACCTTC. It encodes CASRAQDRDYLTITF.